Presented here are 5 T cell receptor delta chains from one specimen sequenced in a study of gamma-delta chains in newborns, infants, children. TCRdb reanalysed the reads with CATT. The table lists approximately 5,000 delta-chain clones, roughly 5.1% of them singletons. Sequenced: blood. The origin of the receptors is a child who was a newborn, infant or young child, either healthy, febrile or measles-vaccinated (not recorded which).

This clone is judged medium-sized. This chain joins TRDV2 and TRDJ1; no firm D call. Germline V gene sequence: CDR1 GEAIGNYY, CDR2 EKD. CDR3 length: 15 residues. Trimming took off 0 bases at V and 3 bases at J, with 13 bases between the two ends. The CDR3 loop is CACDTVAKGSDKLIF. The CDR3 DNA is TGTGCCTGTGACACCGTGGCGAAGGGGTCCGATAAACTCATCTTT.

This clone came up a few times. It differs at one base from a far larger clone, so likely a read error. The V call is TRDV2, the J call TRDJ1; D is possibly TRDD3 (6 bases). This CDR3 comprises 14 residues. Germline lookup yields CDR1 GEAIGNYY and CDR2 EKD. CDR3 in DNA: TGTGCCTGTGGCACCGTGGGGGACACCGATAAACTCATCTTT. This translates into CACGTVGDTDKLIF.

Within the sample, this clone is medium-sized. The identical CDR3 is also encoded by other nucleotide sequences in the sample. The chain joins TRDV2 to TRDJ1, with a weak D call TRDD3 (5 bases). V dropped 0 bases and J dropped 0 bases, with 10 bases sitting between them. Germline CDR1 reads GEAIGNYY; CDR2 reads EKD. The CDR3 loop spans 15 amino acids. In DNA, the CDR3 is TGTGCCTGTGACACCGTGGGGCGGTACACCGATAAACTCATCTTT. Its protein product is CACDTVGRYTDKLIF.

As regards this clone: This may stem from a read error, because a much larger clone lies one nucleotide away. Other nucleotide sequences in the sample specify the same CDR3. The rearrangement links TRDV2 to TRDJ3; D may be TRDD3 (6 bases). The V gene's germline CDR1 is GEAIGNYY and CDR2 EKD. The CDR3 contains 23 residues. DNA of the CDR3: TGCGCCTGTGACACCGCGGGGGCAGGGATAGCCGCCGTTAGCTCCTGGGACACCCGACAGATGTTTTTC. Amino acids: CACDTAGAGIAAVSSWDTRQMFF.

This clone is deemed medium-sized. This rearrangement joins TRDV2 to TRDJ3; 12 nucleotides agree with TRDD3. This CDR3 contains 23 residues. Trimming took 3 bases from V and 0 from J; bases not matched to a gene: 17. CDR1 and CDR2 (germline): GEAIGNYY, EKD. The CDR3 spells CACDLVLGDTALPSSWDTRQMFF. CDR3 coding DNA: TGTGCCTGTGACCTCGTACTGGGGGATACAGCCCTCCCAAGCTCCTGGGACACCCGACAGATGTTTTTC.